What follows are 18 T cell receptor beta chains derived from one specimen sequenced in a study of OX40 agonist ivuxolimab in advanced cancers. Here immunoSEQ multiplex PCR was the method, and the copy in TCRdb shows in-frame clones only, minus some. This table holds approximately 44,000 clones, around 80% found once. Sequenced here: CD4+ or CD8+ T cells sorted from blood, sampled in a trial of the OX40 agonist ivuxolimab. The receptor source for this set is an adult with an advanced solid tumor such as melanoma, head and neck, liver or kidney cancer.

The chain recombines TRBV30 with TRBJ1-3; 11 bases fit TRBD1. The CDR3 sequence is 18 residues long. The germline CDR1 and CDR2 sequences are GTSNPN and SVGIG (reference sequence). V lost 1 base and J lost 0; bases outside the gene matches: 8. The CDR3 is CAWSARDRGFSSGNTIYF. CDR3 DNA sequence: TGTGCCTGGAGTGCCCGGGACAGGGGGTTTAGCTCTGGAAACACCATATATTTT.

The rearrangement joins TRBV28 to TRBJ1-1, with D tentatively TRBD1 (5 bases). Per the germline V gene, CDR1 is MDHEN and CDR2 is SYDVKM. CDR3 length equals 15 residues. With 2 bases removed from V and 2 bases from J, the gap between germline ends came to 12 bases. CDR3 in DNA: TGTGCCAGCAGTTTACCGCGTGGGACTAACACTGAAGCTTTCTTT. Its translation: CASSLPRGTNTEAFF.

CDR3 sequence (DNA): TGTGCCATCATGGGCGGGAGGGGCACTGAAGCTTTCTTT. Translating gives CAIMGGRGTEAFF. V and J are TRBV10-3 and TRBJ1-1; possibly TRBD1 for D (5 bases). The germline V gene encodes CDR1 ENHRY and CDR2 SYGVKD. The CDR3 length is 13 residues. Between the trimmed V and J ends, which lost 7 bases and 4 bases, there was a span of 13 bases.

In this sample, this clone turned up once. The chain has TRBV4-1 and TRBJ2-3; 10 positions agree with TRBD1. V dropped 0 bases and J dropped 6; count of bases not matched to a gene: 9. The CDR3 length is 17 residues. CDR1 is MGHRA and CDR2 is YSYEKL in the germline V gene. The CDR3 DNA reads as TGCGCCAGCAGCCAAGAGACAGGGGGCCCCCGCGGGGATACGCAGTATTTT. Its protein is CASSQETGGPRGDTQYF.

A word on this clone: Additional DNA sequences in this sample encode the identical CDR3. This chain joins TRBV2 and TRBJ2-1; D is perhaps TRBD2 (6 bases). Trimming removed 6 bases at V and 6 bases at J, with 12 bases between. The CDR3 is made up of 13 amino acids. Germline V gene sequence: CDR1 SNHLY, CDR2 FYNNEI. The CDR3 reads CASRLRESNEQFF. The CDR3 DNA reads as TGTGCCAGCAGGCTGCGGGAAAGCAATGAGCAGTTCTTC. Full variable domain (rest looked up from reference TRBV2 and TRBJ2-1): EPEVTQTPSHQVTQMGQEVILRCVPISNHLYFYWYRQILGQKVEFLVSFYNNEISEKSEIFDDQFSVERPDGSNFTLKIRSTKLEDSAMYFCASRLRESNEQFFGPGTRLTVL.

This clone was picked up one time. The chain couples TRBV7-3 to TRBJ2-5, with 8 nucleotides matching TRBD2. Per germline, CDR1 SGHTA and CDR2 FQGTGA. The CDR3 loop spans 14 amino acids. V shed 5 bases and J 1 base; nucleotides not matched to a gene: 3. In nucleotides, the CDR3 is TGTGCCAGCAGCCCGACTAGCGCCCAAGAGACCCAGTACTTC. It specifies CASSPTSAQETQYF.

This rearrangement joins TRBV10-3 to TRBJ2-6, with 14 bases identical to TRBD2. V lost 4 bases and J lost 0; bases outside the gene matches: 8. This CDR3 is built from 20 residues. In germline, CDR1 is ENHRY, CDR2 SYGVKD. CDR3 protein: CAISVSLGLAGASGANVLTF. The CDR3 DNA reads as TGTGCCATCAGTGTCTCATTGGGACTAGCGGGAGCCTCTGGGGCCAACGTCCTGACTTTC.

This clone appeared a few times. The chain couples TRBV18 to TRBJ2-7; TRBD2 agrees at 11 bases. Trimming cost V 5 bases and J 7 bases; bases outside gene matches: 4. This CDR3 has 13 residues. In germline, CDR1 is KGHSH, CDR2 LQKENI. CDR3 protein: CASSASSGGEQYF. The CDR3 coding sequence is TGTGCCAGCTCAGCATCTAGCGGGGGGGAGCAGTACTTC.

The gene calls are TRBV30 and TRBJ2-1; TRBD2 aligns across 9 bases. The length of the CDR3 is 14 residues. The junction had 6 bases not matched to a gene; V was cut back by 2 bases and J by 7 bases. The germline V gene encodes CDR1 GTSNPN and CDR2 SVGIG (reference sequence). In nucleotides, the CDR3 is TGTGCCTGGAGTAGAGCGGGAGGCATGAATGAGCAGTTCTTC. Protein: CAWSRAGGMNEQFF.

The chain has TRBV29-1 and TRBJ2-5; 8 positions agree with TRBD2. The CDR3 length is 13 residues. The ends lost 3 bases at V and 5 bases at J; junction bases unmatched: 5. CDR1 SQVTM and CDR2 ANQGSEA come from the germline V gene. CDR3 region: CSVETQRGETQYF. CDR3 bases: TGCAGCGTTGAGACTCAGCGGGGGGAGACCCAGTACTTC. Combining the CDR3 with reference TRBV29-1 and TRBJ2-5 gives the whole variable domain SAVISQKPSRDICQRGTSLTIQCQVDSQVTMMFWYRQQPGQSLTLIATANQGSEATYESGFVIDKFPISRPNLTFSTLTVSNMSPEDSSIYLCSVETQRGETQYFGPGTRLLVL.

The V gene is TRBV5-1, the J gene TRBJ1-3, with TRBD1 as a possible D gene (5 bases). Trimming stripped 0 bases from V and 0 bases from J, with 13 bases between. The CDR3 extends over 17 amino acids. The germline V gene encodes CDR1 SGHRS and CDR2 YFSETQ. CDR3 sequence: CASSLVPADTSGNTIYF. The CDR3 DNA is TGCGCCAGCAGCTTGGTCCCCGCGGACACCTCTGGAAACACCATATATTTT.

Remarks on this clone: At one of its ends the junction is not consistent with the germline gene, which may arise from a read error. The chain links TRBV6-5 to TRBJ1-3; 7 bases map to TRBD1. CDR3 length: 16 amino acids. The germline V gene has CDR1 MNHEY and CDR2 SVGAGI. The chain's CDR3 is CASSSGTVLSGSTIYF. For the CDR3, the DNA is TGTGCCAGCAGTTCTGGGACAGTCCTTTCTGGAAGCACCATATATTTT.

The chain carries TRBV15 and TRBJ1-2, with 10 bases that match TRBD1. With V trimmed by 1 base and J by 4 bases, 6 bases remained unmatched. Germline CDR1 LNHNV, CDR2 YYDKDF (reference sequence). The CDR3 length is 16 residues. This CDR3 is CATSRVMTGGGYGYTF. CDR3 bases: TGTGCCACCAGCAGAGTAATGACAGGGGGCGGCTATGGCTACACCTTC.

This clone was picked up a small number of times. The chain couples TRBV28 to TRBJ2-3, with 8 bases identical to TRBD1. Germline lookup yields CDR1 MDHEN and CDR2 SYDVKM. The CDR3 runs to 16 residues. After removal of 5 bases from V and 4 bases from J, the junction contained 11 bases not matched to a gene. Here the CDR3 DNA reads TGTGCCAGCAGTATCTTAATCAGGGGGCCCTCAGATACGCAGTATTTT. This translates into CASSILIRGPSDTQYF.

The V and J genes are TRBV30 and TRBJ2-7; 12 nucleotides agree with TRBD2. The CDR3 extends over 14 amino acids. Germline V gene lookup returns CDR1 GTSNPN and CDR2 SVGIG (reference sequence). V gave up 6 bases and J gave up 2 bases; unmatched junction bases: 5. The CDR3 coding sequence is TGTGCCTGCACCCGGACTAGCGGGGCCTACGAGCAGTACTTC. Residues: CACTRTSGAYEQYF.

The chain joins TRBV5-1 to TRBJ1-1; 9 positions agree with TRBD1. Per the germline V gene, CDR1 is SGHRS and CDR2 is YFSETQ. V was clipped by 4 bases and J by 2 bases; unmatched bases: 0. CDR3 length: 13 residues. Here the CDR3 reads CASSTGGNTEAFF. The CDR3 DNA sequence: TGCGCCAGCAGCACAGGGGGCAACACTGAAGCTTTCTTT.

The rearrangement uses TRBV29-1 and TRBJ2-1; 11 nucleotides match TRBD2. Germline CDR1 is SQVTM and CDR2 is ANQGSEA. CDR3 size: 14 residues. J gave up 3 bases and V 7 bases, and 5 bases lay outside the gene matches. For the CDR3, the DNA is TGCAGCGGAGTAGCGGGAGGGGGCTACAATGAGCAGTTCTTC. Amino acid sequence: CSGVAGGGYNEQFF.

J is TRBJ2-7 and V is TRBV2; 9 bases align to TRBD2. Unmatched junction bases numbered 2, after V lost 5 bases and J lost 0 bases. CDR3 length equals 14 residues. Germline loops: CDR1 SNHLY, CDR2 FYNNEI. The CDR3 DNA reads TGTGCCAGCAGTCTTAGCGGGAGCTCCTACGAGCAGTACTTC. It yields the protein CASSLSGSSYEQYF.